The rows below give T cell receptor beta chains drawn from one sample of a study of blood T cells in healthy people across ages. TCRdb used MiXCR to reprocess the 5' RACE reads, holding one entry per CDR3 protein. In the table there are some 1.5 million distinct CDR3 sequences, approximately 39% of which are singletons. The sequenced material came from blood. Source of these receptors: a woman younger than 35 in good health. Both conserved end residues are part of each CDR3. Each record gives: D gene, clone size, V gene, J gene, CDR3 length, CDR3 DNA, CDR3 protein. D genes are given only for firm matches. A clone size is listed for some rows: how often the clone was seen (once, few, many), or a class if it is expanded.

TRBD1,few,TRBV28,TRBJ2-5,15,TGTGCCAGCAGTTTAGCCAGGGGGCACCAAGAGACCCAGTACTTC,CASSLARGHQETQYF
TRBD1,few,TRBV20-1,TRBJ1-2,13,TGCAGTGCTAGAGGGGGACAGAACTATGGCTACACCTTC,CSARGGQNYGYTF
-,many,TRBV7-2,TRBJ2-3,16,TGTGCCAGCAGCTTAGCGACTCCCAAGGGCACAGATACGCAGTATTTT,CASSLATPKGTDTQYF
-,-,TRBV3-1,TRBJ1-4,17,TGTGCCAGCAGCCAAGAACTAATCGCAGGGTTGGCGGAAAAACTGTTTTTT,CASSQELIAGLAEKLFF
-,many,TRBV7-2,TRBJ1-2,15,TGTGCCAGCAGCTTGCAGAGGGGTGCTAACTATGGCTACACCTTC,CASSLQRGANYGYTF
TRBD1,-,TRBV20-1,TRBJ2-7,15,TGCAGTGCTAGCCATCCGGGACAGGAATCCTACGAGCAGTACTTC,CSASHPGQESYEQYF
-,few,TRBV20-1,TRBJ2-1,14,TGCAGTGCCAGCTCCGGGACCCATTACAATGAGCAGTTCTTC,CSASSGTHYNEQFF
-,few,TRBV7-2,TRBJ2-5,14,TGTGCCAGCAGCTTAGGACAGGCCTGGGAGACCCAGTACTTC,CASSLGQAWETQYF
TRBD2,few,TRBV6-2/TRBV6-3,TRBJ2-3,16,TGTGCCAGCCGCTCGCCTACTAGCGGGAGTGCAGATACGCAGTATTTT,CASRSPTSGSADTQYF
-,-,TRBV20-1,TRBJ2-1,13,TGCAGTGCTAGGCACAGTACCTACAATGAGCAGTTCTTC,CSARHSTYNEQFF
TRBD1,-,TRBV20-1,TRBJ2-6,15,TGCAGTGCTGAGGGGGCAATTAGTGGGGCCAACGTCCTGACTTTC,CSAEGAISGANVLTF
-,-,TRBV6-1,TRBJ1-4,14,TGTGCCAGCAGTGAAGCGCGGATTTACGGAAAACTGTTTTTT,CASSEARIYGKLFF
TRBD1,-,TRBV9,TRBJ2-5,15,TGTGCCAGCAGCGTAAGAGACAGGGTTTTCGATGAGCAGTACTTC,CASSVRDRVFDEQYF
-,-,TRBV6-6,TRBJ2-3,15,TGTGCCAGCAGTTACATGGGGGCAGATACAGATACGCAGTATTTT,CASSYMGADTDTQYF
-,many,TRBV20-1,TRBJ1-2,12,TGCAGTGCTAGTCCTGGAAACTATGGCTACACCTTC,CSASPGNYGYTF
-,-,TRBV11-2,TRBJ2-7,14,TGTGCCAGCAGCTTAGGATTTGGGACTTACGGGCAGTACTTC,CASSLGFGTYGQYF
-,-,TRBV20-1,TRBJ1-2,14,TGCAGTGCTAGAGAAGGTACAGCCAACTATGGCTACACCTTC,CSAREGTANYGYTF
TRBD2,few,TRBV7-6,TRBJ2-1,16,TGTGCCAGCAGCTCAAACCCTGCGGGAGGCGGAAGTGAGCAGTTCTTC,CASSSNPAGGGSEQFF
TRBD2,-,TRBV7-8,TRBJ2-5,12,TGTGCCAGCAGCTTTAGCGGGAGGGACCAGTACTTC,CASSFSGRDQYF
-,few,TRBV29-1,TRBJ1-1,12,TGCCGGGCGGGGGCCCAGAACACTGAAGCTTTCTTT,CRAGAQNTEAFF
-,few,TRBV10-3,TRBJ1-2,11,TGTGCCATCACAGATAACTATGGCTACACCTTC,CAITDNYGYTF
-,-,TRBV28,TRBJ1-5,15,TGTGCCAGCAGTTTTCTGGGGGAGGGAAATCAGCCCCAGCATTTT,CASSFLGEGNQPQHF
-,-,TRBV28,TRBJ2-5,15,TGTGCCAGCACCAGAGGGAGGCGTGATCAAGAGACCCAGTACTTC,CASTRGRRDQETQYF
TRBD1,-,TRBV7-2,TRBJ1-1,17,TGTGCCAGCAGCTTAGCTCCCCCGGGACAGGGGAACACTGAAGCTTTCTTT,CASSLAPPGQGNTEAFF
-,many,TRBV29-1,TRBJ2-3,14,TGCAGCGTTCCCCCCTCGGGGGACATAGATACGCAGTATTTT,CSVPPSGDIDTQYF
-,-,TRBV20-1,TRBJ2-1,14,TGCAGTGCTACTCCGGGACGCCGTTACAATGAGCAGTTCTTC,CSATPGRRYNEQFF
-,-,TRBV7-2,TRBJ2-1,17,TGTGCCAGCAGCTCCCAAACGGGCAGGGGCCGGCTGGGTGAGCAGTTCTTC,CASSSQTGRGRLGEQFF
-,few,TRBV24-1,TRBJ2-3,14,TGTCCCACCAGTGCAACGGGAAGAAGAGATACGCAGTATTTT,CPTSATGRRDTQYF
TRBD1,-,TRBV4-1,TRBJ1-2,16,TGCGCCAGCAGCCAAGCCGGGACAGGGAATATCTATGGCTACACCTTC,CASSQAGTGNIYGYTF
-,-,TRBV14,TRBJ2-3,15,TGTGCCAGCAACCAAGTGGGGGGTTACACAGATACGCAGTATTTT,CASNQVGGYTDTQYF
-,few,TRBV27,TRBJ2-4,11,TGTGCCAGCAGTTTAAATAGTAGGCAGTACTTC,CASSLNSRQYF
-,once,TRBV4-3,TRBJ2-2,16,TGCGCCAGCAGCCAAGTTGCCGGGGTGAACACCGGGGAGCTGTTTTTT,CASSQVAGVNTGELFF
TRBD1,-,TRBV7-9,TRBJ1-6,15,TGTGCCAGCAGCTTTGCGCAGGGGGCCAATTTACCCCTCCACTTT,CASSFAQGANLPLHF
-,-,TRBV7-2,TRBJ1-1,12,TGTGCCAGCAGCTCCTATCCGGGAGCAGCTTTCTTT,CASSSYPGAAFF
-,-,TRBV7-3,TRBJ2-3,15,TGTGCCAGCAGCCCCGATCCCCTGGGAACAGATACGCAGTATTTT,CASSPDPLGTDTQYF
TRBD1,-,TRBV20-1,TRBJ1-4,17,TGCAGTGCTGCCCGGGACAGGGGGTCCGTGGGGGGCGAAAAACTGTTTTTT,CSAARDRGSVGGEKLFF
-,many,TRBV12-3/TRBV12-4,TRBJ1-2,15,TGTGCCAGCAGTTTAAAGGGTATAGGACGCTATGGCTACACCTTC,CASSLKGIGRYGYTF
TRBD2,few,TRBV11-2,TRBJ2-1,18,TGTGCCAGCAGCTTTAGCGGGGGGGCCGTTGGGAGCAAAGGTGAGCAGTTCTTC,CASSFSGGAVGSKGEQFF
TRBD2,few,TRBV2,TRBJ2-7,14,TGTGCCAGCAGGCCGGGACTAGCGGGATACGAGCAGTACTTC,CASRPGLAGYEQYF
TRBD2,once,TRBV6-1,TRBJ2-3,16,TGTGCCAGCAGTAATAGCGGGGGAGGGGCCAAAGATACGCAGTATTTT,CASSNSGGGAKDTQYF
TRBD1,few,TRBV28,TRBJ1-5,14,TGTGCCAGCAGCCCCGTAAGGGGGCCTCAGCCCCAGCATTTT,CASSPVRGPQPQHF
-,-,TRBV29-1,TRBJ2-5,14,TGCAGCGTTAACCCTCAGAGGGGCCAAGAGACCCAGTACTTC,CSVNPQRGQETQYF
-,-,TRBV12-3/TRBV12-4,TRBJ1-2,15,TGTGCCAGCACCGCGAGTGGGGGGTCGAACTATGGCTACACCTTC,CASTASGGSNYGYTF
TRBD2,-,TRBV6-2/TRBV6-3,TRBJ2-1,15,TGTGCCAGCAGTTTTCAGCGGGAGGGTTCCTACGAGCAGTTCTTC,CASSFQREGSYEQFF
TRBD1,-,TRBV12-3/TRBV12-4,TRBJ2-7,12,TGTGCCAGCAGTCCTTACAGGGGCGAGCAGTACTTC,CASSPYRGEQYF
-,-,TRBV7-8,TRBJ2-1,13,TGTGCCAGCAGCTTTCAGCGGGTTCCAGGGCAGTTCTTC,CASSFQRVPGQFF
-,many,TRBV12-3/TRBV12-4,TRBJ2-1,13,TGTGCCAGCAGGCCCCCTGGGGACGATGAGCAGTTCTTC,CASRPPGDDEQFF
-,few,TRBV28,TRBJ2-6,16,TGTGCCAGCACTCCAGCTGAAGTCGCTGGGGCCAACGTCCTGACTTTC,CASTPAEVAGANVLTF
-,-,TRBV5-1,TRBJ1-6,15,TGCGCCAGCAGCTTGAGCCAGCCCTTGAGTTCACCCCTCCACTTT,CASSLSQPLSSPLHF
TRBD1,-,TRBV11-2,TRBJ2-7,14,TGTGCCAGCAGCCCGACAGGGGCCTACTACGAGCAGTACTTC,CASSPTGAYYEQYF